These 32 T cell receptor beta chains share one sample of origin, sequenced in a study of T cells expressing NK-cell markers. TCRdb re-called the 5' RACE reads, yielding one record per CDR3 amino acid sequence without DNA. Listed are over 150,000 distinct CDR3 sequences; 20% to 25% falls within the top ten. Sequenced material: blood T cells: a sorted CD56 or NKG2C T cell subset, CD4+ or CD8+ T cells, or bulk PBMC T cells (not recorded which). The receptors here all came from a man aged 18 to 69 in good health.

The chain joins TRBV21-1 to TRBJ2-1; without DNA, the TCRdb call of TRBD1 cannot be checked. TRBV21-1 constitutes a pseudogene. The CDR3 is 16 residues long. The chain's CDR3 is CASSLRGDGGYNEQFF.

V usage is TRBV11-3 and J usage is TRBJ2-3; there is no DNA to check the TCRdb D call of TRBD1. CDR3 length: 17 amino acids. The V gene's germline CDR1 is SGHNT and CDR2 YENEEA. CDR3 protein: CASSPYPREGTTDTQYF.

The CDR3 reads CAISEAPGGGSSGANVLTF. J is TRBJ2-6 and V is TRBV10-3; TCRdb gives TRBD1 as the D gene, but with no DNA this cannot be confirmed. This CDR3 has 19 amino acids. CDR1 and CDR2 from the germline V gene are ENHRY and SYGVKD.

CDR3 region: CSASGTSGGIYNEQFF. This sequence joins TRBV20-1 and TRBJ2-1; no DNA is available, so the TRBD2 call from TCRdb remains unchecked. This CDR3 spans 16 amino acids. Germline V gene sequence: CDR1 DFQATT, CDR2 SNEGSKA (reference sequence).

Here the CDR3 reads CSAPTGNEQYF. The genes are TRBV29-1 and TRBJ2-7; as DNA is missing, the TRBD1 call by TCRdb cannot be tested. This CDR3 comprises 11 residues. The germline gives CDR1 SQVTM, CDR2 ANQGSEA.

The chain recombines TRBV19 with TRBJ1-1. The CDR3 runs to 14 residues. Germline lookup yields CDR1 LNHDA and CDR2 SQIVND (reference sequence). CDR3: CASSGYWGNTEAFF.

The chain links TRBV2 to TRBJ2-3; TCRdb's D call, TRBD2, is unchecked because there is no DNA. This CDR3 spans 18 amino acids. Per germline, CDR1 SNHLY and CDR2 FYNNEI. The CDR3: CASSGPGGTSGGTDTQYF.

This CDR3 reads CACQGARPEQFF. This chain connects TRBV30 to TRBJ2-1; as DNA is missing, the TRBD1 call by TCRdb cannot be tested. The CDR3 totals 12 residues. Per germline, CDR1 GTSNPN and CDR2 SVGIG (reference sequence).

This rearrangement joins TRBV9 to TRBJ2-7. The length of the CDR3 is 15 residues. The germline CDR1 and CDR2 sequences are SGDLS and YYNGEE. CDR3: CASSLLDSSSYEQYF.

The chain links TRBV5-6 to TRBJ2-7; absent DNA, TCRdb's TRBD2 call cannot be checked. Germline V lookup: CDR1 SGHDT, CDR2 YYEEEE. This CDR3 spans 13 amino acids. CDR3 sequence: CASSLYAGYEQYF.

The V call is TRBV2, the J call TRBJ2-1; the D gene TCRdb calls, TRBD2, cannot be checked with no DNA. From germline, CDR1 is SNHLY and CDR2 FYNNEI. The CDR3 extends over 16 amino acids. The CDR3 protein is CASSGMGLAGGFEQFF.

The rearrangement links TRBV29-1 to TRBJ2-1; with no DNA, the TCRdb D assignment of TRBD1 cannot be verified. CDR3 size: 18 residues. CDR1 and CDR2 (germline): SQVTM, ANQGSEA. The CDR3 here is CSVYQLSTRAKPDNEQFF.

The chain joins TRBV29-1 to TRBJ2-7; no DNA is available, so the TRBD1 call from TCRdb remains unchecked. This CDR3 region has 13 residues. CDR1 and CDR2 from the germline V gene are SQVTM and ANQGSEA. The CDR3 sequence: CSVRGRDRYEQYF.

The V gene is TRBV12-3 or TRBV12-4, the J gene TRBJ2-5. There are 15 residues in the CDR3. This CDR3 is CASSFRILSQETQYF.

The chain recombines TRBV6-5 with TRBJ1-4. Germline-derived CDR1 and CDR2 are MNHEY and SVGAGI. This CDR3 has 17 residues. CDR3 protein: CASSYDGRATTNEKLFF.

The CDR3 protein is CASSRFQLVSQETQYF. The chain carries TRBV6-1 and TRBJ2-5. Germline loops: CDR1 MNHNS, CDR2 SASEGT. This CDR3 is 16 amino acids long.

The chain recombines TRBV12-3 or TRBV12-4 with TRBJ2-1. This CDR3 has 14 residues. The CDR3 protein is CASRRYGEANEQFF.

CDR3: CASSLGVRGGGAGNEQFF. The chain links TRBV11-2 to TRBJ2-1; TCRdb outputs TRBD2, but without DNA this stays unchecked. The CDR3 runs to 18 residues. CDR1 and CDR2 (germline): SGHAT, FQNNGV.

The chain joins TRBV15 to TRBJ2-7; TCRdb selects TRBD1, and the lack of DNA leaves this call unchecked. The V gene's germline CDR1 is LNHNV and CDR2 YYDKDF (reference sequence). The CDR3 contains 15 residues. Here the CDR3 reads CATSRESGGGSEQYF.

The CDR3 spells CASSAMNTEAFF. V and J are TRBV6-1 and TRBJ1-1. The CDR3 covers 12 residues. The V gene's germline CDR1 is MNHNS and CDR2 SASEGT.

The rearrangement joins TRBV18 to TRBJ1-1. CDR1 and CDR2 from the germline V gene are KGHSH and LQKENI. The CDR3 consists of 12 residues. This chain's CDR3 is CASSPGAPEAFF.

V and J are TRBV7-9 and TRBJ2-4. CDR3 size: 14 residues. Germline V CDR1 and CDR2: SEHNR, FQNEAQ (reference sequence). The CDR3 here is CASSFGQPENIQYF.

The rearrangement links TRBV27 to TRBJ1-5. CDR1 is MNHEY and CDR2 is SMNVEV in the germline V gene (reference sequence). The length of the CDR3 is 14 residues. CDR3 amino acids: CASSLRGQGQPQHF.

V gene TRBV6-5 combines with J gene TRBJ1-2; TCRdb designates TRBD1, a call that cannot be tested without DNA. This CDR3 has 14 residues. Germline V lookup: CDR1 MNHEY, CDR2 SVGAGI. The CDR3 protein is CASSYGQGDYGYTF.

The chain has TRBV7-8 and TRBJ2-7; checking the TCRdb D call of TRBD1 is not possible without DNA. Germline CDR1 and CDR2: SGHVS and FQNEAQ. The CDR3 totals 14 residues. CDR3: CASSMDRGGAEQYF.

The gene calls are TRBV15 and TRBJ2-3. The CDR3 covers 15 residues. Germline V lookup: CDR1 LNHNV, CDR2 YYDKDF (reference sequence). CDR3 in amino acids: CATSRDPRSTDTQYF.

The chain uses TRBV7-2 and TRBJ2-7; TCRdb outputs TRBD1, but without DNA this stays unchecked. Germline CDR1 reads SGHTA; CDR2 reads FQGNSA. The CDR3 runs 15 residues. CDR3: CASSPKGGSSYEQYF.

The chain is built from TRBV3-1 and TRBJ2-1. CDR1 is LGHDT, CDR2 YNNKEL, per germline (reference sequence). The CDR3 sequence is 17 residues long. The CDR3 here is CASSQDLNREIYNEQFF.

This chain connects TRBV27 to TRBJ2-3; TCRdb indicates TRBD1, and absent DNA this call remains unverified. Looked up from germline, CDR1 is MNHEY and CDR2 is SMNVEV (reference sequence). CDR3 length: 17 amino acids. The CDR3 protein is CASSPSSWGAGTDTQYF.

J is TRBJ1-1 and V is TRBV19. This CDR3 has 13 residues. The germline gives CDR1 LNHDA, CDR2 SQIVND (reference sequence). The CDR3 protein is CASSISRYTEAFF.

The J gene is TRBJ1-5, the V gene TRBV11-2. The CDR3 loop spans 16 amino acids. Germline loops: CDR1 SGHAT, CDR2 FQNNGV. CDR3 residues: CASSKRTLDSNQPQHF.

This chain links TRBV2 with TRBJ2-7; the D call from TCRdb, TRBD1, cannot be confirmed without DNA. Per the germline V gene, CDR1 is SNHLY and CDR2 is FYNNEI. This CDR3 is built from 14 residues. The CDR3: CASATGGAVPEQYF.